The present TCR beta chain was sequenced within a study of blood T cell repertoires in COVID-19. For the study at large: The United States, Italy and Spain were the sources of the acute and convalescent COVID-19 samples. Sample material is recorded as cDNA or gDNA derived from T cells, B-cell-depleted T cells, or PBMCs.

Original methodology: For nucleated cells, counts were estimated from reference gene primer amplification. Data came from immunoSEQ multiplex PCR; TCRdb stores just in-frame clones and leaves some out. The V and J calls and clone size were taken over from that table, and D and trimming were inferred from the DNA. The sample lists around 150,000 clones; around 80% were seen once. The origin of this receptor is a man aged 60-69 years with acute or convalescent COVID-19. The specimen sequenced was peripheral blood.

CDR3 in DNA: TGTGCCAGCAGCTTGCAGAACTATGGCTACACCTTC. Its translation is CASSLQNYGYTF. This rearrangement joins TRBV5-8 to TRBJ1-2; D is ambiguous. There are 12 residues in the CDR3. Looked up from germline, CDR1 is SGHTS and CDR2 is YDEGEE. V lost 1 base and J 2 bases, leaving 3 bases between the germline ends.